This T cell receptor beta chain was retrieved from a study of cytomegalovirus exposure and HLA in healthy donors. Study-level findings and limits: For presence/absence analyses, sequencing depth was assumed to be roughly uniform across donors. Sequence variants that were highly shared formed a cluster that was likely a sequencing artifact. The classifier was said to identify cytomegalovirus status with high specificity and sensitivity. No immune exposure information besides CMV serostatus was available.

It was with 60 Vbeta and 13 Jbeta primers that the PCR ran. Only in-frame clones appear in the TCRdb table, and some are missing; sequencing was by immunoSEQ multiplex PCR. The table includes over 150,000 clones, 75% to 90% detected once. On this clone: Its antigen is not identified.

J was trimmed by 3 bases and V by 3 bases; bases with no gene match: 10. Germline V lookup: CDR1 SNHLY, CDR2 FYNNEI. The CDR3 is 17 amino acids. The receptor was isolated from a human donor in good health. The specimen was PBMCs. This chain links TRBV2 with TRBJ2-3; 9 bases fit TRBD2. CDR3 residues: CASSDSASGVRTDTQYF. As DNA, the CDR3 is TGTGCCAGCAGTGATTCGGCTAGCGGGGTGAGGACAGATACGCAGTATTTT. The full variable domain, rest sourced from reference TRBV2 and TRBJ2-3, is EPEVTQTPSHQVTQMGQEVILRCVPISNHLYFYWYRQILGQKVEFLVSFYNNEISEKSEIFDDQFSVERPDGSNFTLKIRSTKLEDSAMYFCASSDSASGVRTDTQYFGPGTRLTVL.